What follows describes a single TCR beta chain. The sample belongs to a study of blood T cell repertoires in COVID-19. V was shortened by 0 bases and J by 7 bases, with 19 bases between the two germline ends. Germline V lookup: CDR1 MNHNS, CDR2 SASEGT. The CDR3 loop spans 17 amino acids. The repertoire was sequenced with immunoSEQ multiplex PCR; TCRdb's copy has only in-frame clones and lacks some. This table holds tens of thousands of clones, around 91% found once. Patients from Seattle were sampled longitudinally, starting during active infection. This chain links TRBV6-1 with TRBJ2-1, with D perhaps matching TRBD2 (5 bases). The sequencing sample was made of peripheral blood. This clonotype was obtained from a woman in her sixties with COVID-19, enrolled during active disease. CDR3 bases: TGTGCCAGCAGTGAAGCGAGGGCTAGTCAGTTGGTGAATGAGCAGTTCTTC. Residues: CASSEARASQLVNEQFF.